This paragraph reports one TCR beta chain. Unique molecular identifiers tagged the TCRbeta library. TCRdb fed the PCR reads into MiXCR, producing one record per CDR3 protein. The sample has about 610,000 distinct CDR3 sequences; roughly 10% are singletons. The V and J ends lost 1 base and 5 bases respectively, with 15 bases between them. The CDR3 is 15 residues long. The germline CDR1 and CDR2 sequences are SEHNR and FQNEAQ (reference sequence). The data were obtained in a study of T-cell reconstitution after alpha-beta-depleted transplantation in children. This TCR was recovered from a human donor who donated a stem cell graft to a child with acute myeloid leukemia. The chain carries TRBV7-9 and TRBJ2-7, with D possibly being TRBD2 (5 bases). The sequences come from PBMCs from the stem cell graft donor, collected from the stem cell graft. CDR3 DNA: TGTGCCAGCAGCTTAGACCCTGGTCTAGCTCACGAGCAGTACTTC. Its protein is CASSLDPGLAHEQYF. Combining the CDR3 with reference TRBV7-9 and TRBJ2-7 gives the whole variable domain DTGVSQNPRHKITKRGQNVTFRCDPISEHNRLYWYRQTLGQGPEFLTYFQNEAQLEKSRLLSDRFSAERPKGSFSTLEIQRTEQGDSAMYLCASSLDPGLAHEQYFGPGTRLTVT.